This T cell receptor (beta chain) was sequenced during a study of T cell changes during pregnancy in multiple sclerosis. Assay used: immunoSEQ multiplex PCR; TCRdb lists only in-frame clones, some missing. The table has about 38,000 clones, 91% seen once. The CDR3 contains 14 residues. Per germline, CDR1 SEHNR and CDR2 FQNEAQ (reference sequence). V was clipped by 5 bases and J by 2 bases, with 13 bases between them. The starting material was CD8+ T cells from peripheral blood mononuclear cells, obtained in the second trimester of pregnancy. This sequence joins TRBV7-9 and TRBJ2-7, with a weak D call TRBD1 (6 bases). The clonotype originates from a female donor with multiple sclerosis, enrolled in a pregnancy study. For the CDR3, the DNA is TGTGCCAGCAGCCCTCAGGACAGACCCTACGAGCAGTACTTC. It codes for CASSPQDRPYEQYF.